This T cell receptor (beta chain) originates from a study of OX40 agonist ivuxolimab in advanced cancers. Sequencing was performed with immunoSEQ multiplex PCR; in TCRdb, only in-frame clones are kept and a portion is missing. The profile covers roughly 60,000 clones, with roughly 80% appearing a single time and around 2% taken by the ten largest. This clone was recorded once. Compared with germline, one end of the junction differs, possibly owing to a read error. This TCR was recovered from an adult with an advanced solid tumor such as melanoma, head and neck, liver or kidney cancer. The specimen was CD4+ or CD8+ T cells sorted from blood, collected in a trial of the OX40 agonist ivuxolimab.

The DNA of the CDR3 is TGTGCCAGCAGCCGAGCTCAAAAAGAGTCCCAGTACTTC. This sequence encodes CASSRAQKESQYF. This chain links TRBV7-2 with TRBJ2-5; D remains unclear. Germline CDR1 SGHTA, CDR2 FQGNSA. This CDR3 contains 13 residues.